This TCR beta chain is drawn from a study of blood T cell repertoires in COVID-19. Germline V lookup: CDR1 SEHNR, CDR2 FQNEAQ (reference sequence). Trimming removed 4 bases from V and 3 bases from J; junction bases left unmatched: 6. This CDR3 is 15 amino acids long. TCRdb's copy holds only in-frame clones and misses some; the assay was immunoSEQ multiplex PCR. In the table there are more than 250,000 clones, approximately 84% of which are singletons. Sample: PBMCs or T cells enriched from blood (not recorded which). The chain links TRBV7-9 to TRBJ1-2; 9 nucleotides align to TRBD1. This clonotype was sampled from a woman between 18 and 30 years old who had recovered from COVID-19. The CDR3 region is CASSSYRTGDYGYTF. CDR3 sequence (DNA): TGTGCCAGCAGCTCCTATAGGACAGGGGACTATGGCTACACCTTC.